The rows below give T cell receptor beta chains drawn from one sample of a study of T cells in Graves' hyperthyroidism and ophthalmopathy. In TCRdb, the multiplex PCR reads were re-called with MiXCR into one record per CDR3 protein. The sample gives roughly 740,000 distinct CDR3 sequences, roughly 15% of which show up once; around 8.1% is in the top ten. The sequencing sample was made of blood. The receptors derive from a man aged 18 to 30 with Graves' hyperthyroidism. The CDR3 runs from the conserved cysteine through the conserved F or W. The order of the fields is J gene, clone size, V gene, D gene, CDR3 DNA, CDR3 protein. A D gene is named only where the DNA matches it firmly. A clone size is listed for some rows: how often the clone was seen (once, few, many), or a class if it is expanded.

J gene: TRBJ2-1
clone size: many
V gene: TRBV24-1
D gene: TRBD1
CDR3 DNA: TGTGCCACCAGTGATCGTTTAGGGACAGGGGGGTATGAGCAGTTCTTC
CDR3 protein: CATSDRLGTGGYEQFF

J gene: TRBJ1-1
clone size: many
V gene: TRBV20-1
D gene: .
CDR3 DNA: TGCAGTGCTAGATATCTGGGGAAGGGAACTGAAGCTTTCTTT
CDR3 protein: CSARYLGKGTEAFF

J gene: TRBJ2-7
clone size: .
V gene: TRBV6-1
D gene: .
CDR3 DNA: TGTGCCAGCAGTGCATTAGGGCCCCTATACGAGCAGTACTTC
CDR3 protein: CASSALGPLYEQYF

J gene: TRBJ1-6
clone size: few
V gene: TRBV28
D gene: TRBD1
CDR3 DNA: TGTGCCAGCACCCTGGGACAGCCTAATTCACCCCTCCACTTT
CDR3 protein: CASTLGQPNSPLHF

J gene: TRBJ2-2
clone size: .
V gene: TRBV5-8
D gene: .
CDR3 DNA: TGTGCCAGCAGTCTACCGGGGACCACGAACACCGGGGAGCTGTTTTTT
CDR3 protein: CASSLPGTTNTGELFF

J gene: TRBJ1-1
clone size: few
V gene: TRBV6-1
D gene: TRBD1
CDR3 DNA: TGTGCCAGCAGTTCCGACCCTGACAGGGTTTATACTGAAGCTTTCTTT
CDR3 protein: CASSSDPDRVYTEAFF

J gene: TRBJ1-2
clone size: few
V gene: TRBV3-1
D gene: .
CDR3 DNA: TGTGCCAGCAGCCAAGATCGGGTGAGCTATGGCTACACCTTC
CDR3 protein: CASSQDRVSYGYTF

J gene: TRBJ2-7
clone size: many
V gene: TRBV6-1
D gene: TRBD2
CDR3 DNA: TGTGCCAGCAGTGAACAACCCTCCATAGGTAGCGGGCACTACGAGCAGTACTTC
CDR3 protein: CASSEQPSIGSGHYEQYF

J gene: TRBJ2-7
clone size: few
V gene: TRBV6-2/TRBV6-3
D gene: TRBD1
CDR3 DNA: TGTGCCAGCAGTTCAGACAGGGAATTCTCCTACGAGCAGTACTTC
CDR3 protein: CASSSDREFSYEQYF

J gene: TRBJ2-1
clone size: many
V gene: TRBV6-1
D gene: TRBD1
CDR3 DNA: TGTGCCAGCAGTTCCGACAGGGGTTCAAGTGAGCAGTTCTTC
CDR3 protein: CASSSDRGSSEQFF

J gene: TRBJ2-7
clone size: many
V gene: TRBV28
D gene: .
CDR3 DNA: TGTGCCAGCAGTTTACACAACGCCTACGAGCAGTACTTC
CDR3 protein: CASSLHNAYEQYF

J gene: TRBJ1-2
clone size: many
V gene: TRBV12-3/TRBV12-4
D gene: .
CDR3 DNA: TGTGCCAGCAGCCACCTGGGAAACTCTCCTAACTATGGCTACACCTTC
CDR3 protein: CASSHLGNSPNYGYTF

J gene: TRBJ1-1
clone size: once
V gene: TRBV29-1
D gene: .
CDR3 DNA: TGCAGCGTTCCTTTTACTGGGGGGACTGAAGCTTTCTTT
CDR3 protein: CSVPFTGGTEAFF

J gene: TRBJ2-1
clone size: many
V gene: TRBV6-1
D gene: TRBD2
CDR3 DNA: TGTGCCAGCAGTACCTCCGGGACTAGCGGTTTCAATGAGCAGTTCTTC
CDR3 protein: CASSTSGTSGFNEQFF

J gene: TRBJ2-5
clone size: .
V gene: TRBV10-2
D gene: .
CDR3 DNA: TGCGCCAGCAGTCCTCCTAGGTTGTACCAAGAGACCCAGTACTTC
CDR3 protein: CASSPPRLYQETQYF

J gene: TRBJ1-6
clone size: .
V gene: TRBV20-1
D gene: .
CDR3 DNA: TGCAGTGCTATGGGGGAGAGCTCCTATAATTCACCCCTCCACTTT
CDR3 protein: CSAMGESSYNSPLHF

J gene: TRBJ1-1
clone size: .
V gene: TRBV19
D gene: .
CDR3 DNA: TGTGCCAGTAGATTGTCGTCTGGCAGTATGAACACTGAAGCTTTCTTT
CDR3 protein: CASRLSSGSMNTEAFF

J gene: TRBJ2-7
clone size: .
V gene: TRBV29-1
D gene: .
CDR3 DNA: TGCAGCGTTGAAGCACCAGGGAGGAAGCCGGCTCTACGTGAGCAGTACTTC
CDR3 protein: CSVEAPGRKPALREQYF

J gene: TRBJ2-5
clone size: few
V gene: TRBV20-1
D gene: TRBD2
CDR3 DNA: TGCAGTGCTGTCCTTAGCGGGAGGGCCTGGGAGACCCAGTACTTC
CDR3 protein: CSAVLSGRAWETQYF

J gene: TRBJ2-1
clone size: many
V gene: TRBV20-1
D gene: TRBD2
CDR3 DNA: TGCAGTGCTAGAGGTCTAGCGGGAGCAGCATCCTACAATGAGCAGTTCTTC
CDR3 protein: CSARGLAGAASYNEQFF

J gene: TRBJ1-2
clone size: few
V gene: TRBV14
D gene: .
CDR3 DNA: TGTGCCAGCAGCCAAGATCCGGCGGGGAGCTATGGCTACACCTTC
CDR3 protein: CASSQDPAGSYGYTF

J gene: TRBJ2-7
clone size: .
V gene: TRBV28
D gene: TRBD2
CDR3 DNA: TGTGCCAGCAGTGCCGTAGCGGGAGAGGTGGAGCAGTACTTC
CDR3 protein: CASSAVAGEVEQYF

J gene: TRBJ2-1
clone size: few
V gene: TRBV7-8
D gene: TRBD2
CDR3 DNA: TGTGCCAGCAGCACACTCTCCGGGACTAGCGGGTCGAGCTCCTACAATGAGCAGTTCTTC
CDR3 protein: CASSTLSGTSGSSSYNEQFF

J gene: TRBJ2-5
clone size: many
V gene: TRBV28
D gene: .
CDR3 DNA: TGTGCCAGCAGTTCCCTGGGGTGGTTCCAAGAGACCCAGTACTTC
CDR3 protein: CASSSLGWFQETQYF

J gene: TRBJ2-2
clone size: few
V gene: TRBV20-1
D gene: TRBD2
CDR3 DNA: TGCAGTGCTAGAGACCCCCGGGGCGGGAGCACCGGGGAGCTGTTTTTT
CDR3 protein: CSARDPRGGSTGELFF

J gene: TRBJ2-1
clone size: .
V gene: TRBV9
D gene: TRBD2
CDR3 DNA: TGTGCCAGCAGCTCCCTCGGACTAGCGGGGGACAATGAGCAGTTCTTC
CDR3 protein: CASSSLGLAGDNEQFF

J gene: TRBJ2-7
clone size: few
V gene: TRBV6-2/TRBV6-3
D gene: .
CDR3 DNA: TGTGCCAGCCGAGCCCCACGGGCCACCAGTAACGGCTACGAGCAGTACTTC
CDR3 protein: CASRAPRATSNGYEQYF

J gene: TRBJ1-2
clone size: .
V gene: TRBV19
D gene: .
CDR3 DNA: TGTGCCAGTAGTATAGAGATCCAAACAAACAGGGATAACTATGGCTACACCTTC
CDR3 protein: CASSIEIQTNRDNYGYTF

J gene: TRBJ1-1
clone size: .
V gene: TRBV28
D gene: TRBD1
CDR3 DNA: TGTGCCAGCTGGGGGGCAGGGGGGGGAATGAACACTGAAGCTTTCTTT
CDR3 protein: CASWGAGGGMNTEAFF

J gene: TRBJ1-2
clone size: few
V gene: TRBV6-1
D gene: .
CDR3 DNA: TGTGCCAGCAGTGAAGGAATTTGGATGGAATACTACACCTTC
CDR3 protein: CASSEGIWMEYYTF

J gene: TRBJ2-1
clone size: many
V gene: TRBV7-2
D gene: TRBD1
CDR3 DNA: TGTGCCAGCAGTCGGGACAGATCCTCCTACAATGAGCAGTTCTTC
CDR3 protein: CASSRDRSSYNEQFF

J gene: TRBJ2-3
clone size: .
V gene: TRBV3-1
D gene: .
CDR3 DNA: TGTGCCAGCCCACCGGAGCTAGTGAATACGCAGTATTTT
CDR3 protein: CASPPELVNTQYF

J gene: TRBJ1-1
clone size: many
V gene: TRBV28
D gene: TRBD1
CDR3 DNA: TGTGCCAGCAGTTTACCCGGGACAGGAGACACTGAAGCTTTCTTT
CDR3 protein: CASSLPGTGDTEAFF

J gene: TRBJ1-2
clone size: many
V gene: TRBV28
D gene: .
CDR3 DNA: TGTGCCAGCACCTTTGTGGGAGGAAACTATGGCTACACCTTC
CDR3 protein: CASTFVGGNYGYTF

J gene: TRBJ1-5
clone size: .
V gene: TRBV18
D gene: .
CDR3 DNA: TGTGCCAGCTCAGACTACAGGGATCCTAAGGATCAGCCCCAGCATTTT
CDR3 protein: CASSDYRDPKDQPQHF

J gene: TRBJ2-1
clone size: .
V gene: TRBV14
D gene: TRBD2
CDR3 DNA: TGTGCCAGCAGCCATGGACTAGCGCGTTACAATGAGCAGTTCTTC
CDR3 protein: CASSHGLARYNEQFF

J gene: TRBJ2-2
clone size: .
V gene: TRBV10-2
D gene: .
CDR3 DNA: TGCGCCAGCAGAACAGGGTTCGCCGGGGAGCTGTTTTTT
CDR3 protein: CASRTGFAGELFF

J gene: TRBJ1-1
clone size: few
V gene: TRBV5-1
D gene: .
CDR3 DNA: TGCGCCAGCAGCTGGGCGCTGAACACTGAAGCTTTCTTT
CDR3 protein: CASSWALNTEAFF

J gene: TRBJ1-1
clone size: .
V gene: TRBV18
D gene: TRBD1
CDR3 DNA: TGTGCCAGCTCACCAACCAGGGGGTTTGGTGAAGCTTTCTTT
CDR3 protein: CASSPTRGFGEAFF

J gene: TRBJ1-2
clone size: .
V gene: TRBV29-1
D gene: .
CDR3 DNA: TGCAGCGATGGGGACACCGCTAACTATGGCTACACCTTC
CDR3 protein: CSDGDTANYGYTF

J gene: TRBJ2-3
clone size: many
V gene: TRBV28
D gene: TRBD2
CDR3 DNA: TGTGCCAGCAGTTTCCCGGGACTAGCGGGAGGCACAGATACGCAGTATTTT
CDR3 protein: CASSFPGLAGGTDTQYF

J gene: TRBJ2-1
clone size: .
V gene: TRBV2
D gene: TRBD1
CDR3 DNA: TGTGCCAGCGGGACAGGGGAATTCAATGAGCAGTTCTTC
CDR3 protein: CASGTGEFNEQFF

J gene: TRBJ2-5
clone size: .
V gene: TRBV13
D gene: TRBD2
CDR3 DNA: TGTGCCAGCAGCCCCCCGACCGGGACTAGCGGGAGGGCAGAGACCCAGTACTTC
CDR3 protein: CASSPPTGTSGRAETQYF

J gene: TRBJ2-1
clone size: many
V gene: TRBV28
D gene: TRBD2
CDR3 DNA: TGTGCCAGCAGTTTATGGGTTAGCGGGTCTCGCAATGAGCAGTTCTTC
CDR3 protein: CASSLWVSGSRNEQFF